This record looks at one T cell receptor beta chain sequence and its context. Its antigen has not been determined. Base quality data are lacking; no much larger clone is found one base away. TCR CDR3 regions were amplified from genomic DNA by multiplex PCR using the deep immunoSEQ assay. Extracted genomic DNA from each cell subset was spread evenly across all wells of several immunoSEQ 96-well plates, with each plate serving as a replicate. For unsorted PBMC, each replicate PCR was loaded with roughly 330 ng genomic DNA, equivalent to 25,000 to 35,000 T cell genomes. Ten immunoSEQ deep assay plates were used to sequence the unsorted PBMC genomic DNA. Purified libraries were quantified with a Qubit 3.0 fluorometer, sized on a Bioanalyzer 2100, and re-quantified with the KAPA Library Quantification kit. Every immunoSEQ 96-well plate was sequenced on a dedicated single-read 150-cycle Illumina NextSeq 550 flow cell. As for the authors' bioinformatics: Because the immunoSEQ output included only junctional sequences and no quality scores, the filtering could not be the same as the filtering used for full-length reads. To assign V/J genes and CDR3, sequences were annotated using PyIR, a Python wrapper for IgBLAST v1.9, with IMGT germline references. Any read was removed if the V/J assignment was weak (E-value above 1e-6), the CDR3 was missing, or the read contained stop codons, out-of-frame junctions, or ambiguous translated residues. A V3J clonotype was defined by an identical inferred V gene, J gene, and CDR3 amino acid sequence. The percentage overlap between two repertoires was calculated by dividing the number of shared unique clonotypes by the size of the smaller repertoire. Three approaches were used to assess repertoire richness: RTK rarefaction, the Chao1 estimator, and Recon v2.1 estimates of unobserved clonotypes. TCRdb re-hosts the immuneACCESS table, in-frame sequences only. Its copies lack some clones; in the studies checked, an unresolved V gene accounts for under half of them, and the cause for the rest is not known. That table is the source of V, J and clone size, and D and trimming were worked out from the DNA. The sample records a few hundred thousand clones, roughly four fifths of which are singletons. Of the sample, approximately 12% falls within the top ten clones.

This sample was taken from a study of shared clonotypes between healthy human individuals (dated by TCRdb to about 2020). Regarding the study in general: The cohort included three men and a couple of women between 18 and 49 years of age. To estimate repertoire size and how much clonotypes are shared between individuals, the study performed deep sequencing of blood TCR repertoires from 4 to 6 healthy adults. Different laboratories and diverse techniques were used to prepare libraries and sequence TCR repertoires, to increase sequencing depth and limit assay-specific biases. Per donor, leukapheresis produced somewhere between about 0.85 and 10 billion PBMCs. Beyond this particular receptor, the publication reports: Because the study included a small number of donors, the genetic and exposure-history diversity represented was limited. Only blood was sampled, and tissue TCR repertoires likely differ from those in blood. Pairwise subsampling led to the expectation that sequencing depth would affect the degree of clonotype sharing among donors.

Donors were healthy HIV-negative adults with no recently reported acute infections or vaccinations. All donors were Caucasian adults living in Nashville, Tennessee, USA. In the unsorted samples, around 81 million PBMCs were counted, and genomic DNA was extracted using the QIAamp DNA Blood Mini kit. Blood was obtained by leukapheresis, after which PBMCs were separated by Ficoll-Histopaque density gradient centrifugation and cryopreserved in liquid nitrogen vapor phase. The source is a woman between 40 and 50 years old in good health. Some clones in this sample may be carry-over from other donors' samples. Sequenced sample: PBMCs.

The CDR3 region has the sequence CASSQTQGSIETQYF. Here is the DNA: TGCGCCAGCAGCCAAACACAGGGAAGCATAGAGACCCAGTACTTC. The chain employs TRBV4-3 and TRBJ2-5; perhaps TRBD1 is the D gene, with 6 bases matching. The CDR1 and CDR2 encoded by the germline V gene are LGHNA and YSLEER. Trimming removed 2 bases from V and 4 bases from J, leaving 14 bases between the germline ends. There are 15 amino acids in the CDR3, from cysteine to phenylalanine inclusive. CDR3 DNA only is kept here, 45 bases in frame from base 1.